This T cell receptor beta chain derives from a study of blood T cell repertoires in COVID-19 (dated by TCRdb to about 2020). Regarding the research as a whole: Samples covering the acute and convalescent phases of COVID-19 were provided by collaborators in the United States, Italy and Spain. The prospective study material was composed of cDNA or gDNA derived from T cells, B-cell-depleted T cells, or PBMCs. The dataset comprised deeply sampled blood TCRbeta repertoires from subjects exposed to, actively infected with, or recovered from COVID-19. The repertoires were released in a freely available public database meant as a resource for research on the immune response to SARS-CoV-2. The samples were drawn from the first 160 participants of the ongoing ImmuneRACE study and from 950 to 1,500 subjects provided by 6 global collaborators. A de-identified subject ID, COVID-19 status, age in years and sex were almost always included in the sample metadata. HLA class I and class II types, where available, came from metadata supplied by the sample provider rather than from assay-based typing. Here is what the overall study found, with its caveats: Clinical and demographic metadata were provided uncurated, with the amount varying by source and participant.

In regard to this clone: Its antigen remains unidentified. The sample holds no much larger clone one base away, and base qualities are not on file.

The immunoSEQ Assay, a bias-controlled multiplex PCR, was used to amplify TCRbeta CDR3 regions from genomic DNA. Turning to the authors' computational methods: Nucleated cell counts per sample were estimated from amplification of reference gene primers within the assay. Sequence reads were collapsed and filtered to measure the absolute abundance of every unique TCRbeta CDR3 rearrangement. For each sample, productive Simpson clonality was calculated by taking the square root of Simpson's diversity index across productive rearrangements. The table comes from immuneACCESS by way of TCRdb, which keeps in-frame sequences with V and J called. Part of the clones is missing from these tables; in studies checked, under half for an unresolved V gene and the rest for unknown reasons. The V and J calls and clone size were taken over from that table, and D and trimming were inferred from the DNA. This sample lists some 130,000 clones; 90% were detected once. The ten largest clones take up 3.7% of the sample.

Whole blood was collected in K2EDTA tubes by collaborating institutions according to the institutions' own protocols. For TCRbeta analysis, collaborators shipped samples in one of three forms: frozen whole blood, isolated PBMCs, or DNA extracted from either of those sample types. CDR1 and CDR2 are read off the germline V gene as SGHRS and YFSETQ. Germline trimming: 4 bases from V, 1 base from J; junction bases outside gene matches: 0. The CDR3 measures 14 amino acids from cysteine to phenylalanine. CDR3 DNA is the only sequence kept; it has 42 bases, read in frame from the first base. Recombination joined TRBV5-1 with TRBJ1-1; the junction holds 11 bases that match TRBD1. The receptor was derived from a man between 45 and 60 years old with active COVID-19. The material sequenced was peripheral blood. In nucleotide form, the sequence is TGCGCCAGCAGCGGACAGGGGGCGAACACTGAAGCTTTCTTT. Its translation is CASSGQGANTEAFF.